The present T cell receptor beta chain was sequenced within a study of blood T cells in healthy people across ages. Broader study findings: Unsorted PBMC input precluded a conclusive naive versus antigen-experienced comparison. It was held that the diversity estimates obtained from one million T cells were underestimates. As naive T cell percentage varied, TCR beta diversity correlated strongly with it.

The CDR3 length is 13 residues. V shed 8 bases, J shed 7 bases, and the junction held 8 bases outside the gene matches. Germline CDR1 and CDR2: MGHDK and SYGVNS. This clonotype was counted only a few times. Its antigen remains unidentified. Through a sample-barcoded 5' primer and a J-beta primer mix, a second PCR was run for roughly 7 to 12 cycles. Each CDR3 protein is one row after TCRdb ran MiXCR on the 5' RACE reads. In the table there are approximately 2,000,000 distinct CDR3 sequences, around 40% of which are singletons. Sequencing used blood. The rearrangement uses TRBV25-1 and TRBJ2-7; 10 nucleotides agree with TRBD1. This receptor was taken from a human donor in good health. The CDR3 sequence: CASRDRGAGEQYF. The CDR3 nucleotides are TGTGCCAGCCGGGACAGGGGTGCTGGGGAGCAGTACTTC.